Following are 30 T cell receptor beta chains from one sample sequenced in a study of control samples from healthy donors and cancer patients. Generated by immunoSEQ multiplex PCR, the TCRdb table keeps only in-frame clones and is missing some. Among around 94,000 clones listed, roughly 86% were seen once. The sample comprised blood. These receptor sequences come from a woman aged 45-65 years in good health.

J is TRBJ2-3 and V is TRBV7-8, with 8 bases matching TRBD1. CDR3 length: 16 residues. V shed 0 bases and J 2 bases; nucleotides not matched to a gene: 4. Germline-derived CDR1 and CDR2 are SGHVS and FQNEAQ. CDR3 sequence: CASSLAGGQVTDTQYF. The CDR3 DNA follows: TGTGCCAGCAGCTTAGCGGGGGGACAGGTCACAGATACGCAGTATTTT.

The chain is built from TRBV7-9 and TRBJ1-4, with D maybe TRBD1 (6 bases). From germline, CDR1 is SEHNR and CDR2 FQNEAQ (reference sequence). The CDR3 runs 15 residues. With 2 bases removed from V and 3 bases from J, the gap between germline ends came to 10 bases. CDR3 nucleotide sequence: TGTGCCAGCAGCTTAACAGGGAGGGCTAATGAAAAACTGTTTTTT. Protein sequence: CASSLTGRANEKLFF.

Written as DNA, the CDR3 is TGTGCCAGCAGTTTGGACCGAGGGGGTACCCAGTACTTC. Residues: CASSLDRGGTQYF. The chain combines TRBV2 with TRBJ2-5; D perhaps matches TRBD1 (6 bases). Trimming stripped 5 bases from V and 8 bases from J, with 15 bases between. From germline, CDR1 is SNHLY and CDR2 FYNNEI. This CDR3 spans 13 amino acids.

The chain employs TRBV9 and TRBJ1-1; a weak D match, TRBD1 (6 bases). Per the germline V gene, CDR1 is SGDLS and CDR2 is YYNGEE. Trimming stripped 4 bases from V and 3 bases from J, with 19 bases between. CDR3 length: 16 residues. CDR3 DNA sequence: TGTGCCAGCAGCCCCTCCACCCAGGGGTTTGACACTGAAGCTTTCTTT. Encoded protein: CASSPSTQGFDTEAFF.

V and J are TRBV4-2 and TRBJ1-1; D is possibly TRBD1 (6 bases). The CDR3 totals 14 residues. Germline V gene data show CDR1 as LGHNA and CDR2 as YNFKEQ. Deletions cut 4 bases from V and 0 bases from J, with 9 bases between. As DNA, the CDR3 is TGTGCCAGCAGCCGGACAGTCATGAACACTGAAGCTTTCTTT. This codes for CASSRTVMNTEAFF.

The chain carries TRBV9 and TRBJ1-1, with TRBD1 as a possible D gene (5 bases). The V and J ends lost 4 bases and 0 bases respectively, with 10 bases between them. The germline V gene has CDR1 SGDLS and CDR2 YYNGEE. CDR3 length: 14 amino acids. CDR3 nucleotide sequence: TGTGCCAGCAGCTCGGGACCGTTGAACACTGAAGCTTTCTTT. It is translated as CASSSGPLNTEAFF.

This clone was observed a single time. Here the CDR3 reads CASSLAQGRHIQYF. The DNA of the CDR3 is TGTGCCAGCAGCTTAGCCCAGGGTCGGCACATTCAGTACTTC. V gene TRBV11-2 combines with J gene TRBJ2-4; maybe TRBD1 (5 bases). V lost 1 base, J lost 8 bases, and 12 bases lay in between. CDR3 length equals 14 residues. Per the germline V gene, CDR1 is SGHAT and CDR2 is FQNNGV.

The chain's CDR3 is CASREGWQQETQYF. The CDR3 DNA follows: TGTGCCAGTCGGGAGGGGTGGCAGCAAGAGACCCAGTACTTC. V gene TRBV19 combines with J gene TRBJ2-5; 8 bases agree with TRBD2. Germline CDR1 LNHDA, CDR2 SQIVND (reference sequence). The J segment lost 2 bases and the V segment lost 8 bases, leaving 7 bases of the junction unmatched. The length of the CDR3 is 14 residues.

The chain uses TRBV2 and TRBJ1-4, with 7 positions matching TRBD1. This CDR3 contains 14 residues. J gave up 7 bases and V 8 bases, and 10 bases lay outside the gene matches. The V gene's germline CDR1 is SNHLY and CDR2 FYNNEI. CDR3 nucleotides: TGTGCCAGCGAGGTGGCAGGGGGTACTGAAAAACTGTTTTTT. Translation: CASEVAGGTEKLFF.

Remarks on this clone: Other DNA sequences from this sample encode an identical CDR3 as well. The CDR3 sequence is CASSYGGVGETQYF. CDR3 DNA sequence: TGTGCCAGCAGTTACGGAGGGGTTGGTGAGACCCAGTACTTC. The chain recombines TRBV6-2 or TRBV6-3 with TRBJ2-5; D possibly corresponds to TRBD2 (6 bases). The CDR3 has 14 residues. V was trimmed by 2 bases and J by 5 bases, leaving 12 bases between them. Germline CDR1 is MNHEY and CDR2 is SVGEGT.

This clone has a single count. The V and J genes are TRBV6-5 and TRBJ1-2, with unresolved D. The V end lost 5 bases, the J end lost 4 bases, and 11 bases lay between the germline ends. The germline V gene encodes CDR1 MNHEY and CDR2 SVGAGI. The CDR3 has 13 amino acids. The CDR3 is CASSPGPRYGYTF. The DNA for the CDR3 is TGTGCCAGCAGTCCCGGGCCCCGCTATGGCTACACCTTC.

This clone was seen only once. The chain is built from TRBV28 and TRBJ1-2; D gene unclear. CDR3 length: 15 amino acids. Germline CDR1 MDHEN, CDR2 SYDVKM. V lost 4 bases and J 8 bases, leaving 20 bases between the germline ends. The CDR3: CASSSGPVQSRGYTF. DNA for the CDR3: TGTGCCAGCAGTTCCGGCCCGGTCCAGTCGCGGGGCTACACCTTC.

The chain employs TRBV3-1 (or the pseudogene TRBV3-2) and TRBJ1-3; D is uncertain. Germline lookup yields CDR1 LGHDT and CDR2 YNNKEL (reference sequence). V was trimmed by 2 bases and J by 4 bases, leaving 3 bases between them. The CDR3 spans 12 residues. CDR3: CASSQSGNTIYF. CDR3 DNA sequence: TGTGCCAGCAGCCAATCGGGAAACACCATATATTTT.

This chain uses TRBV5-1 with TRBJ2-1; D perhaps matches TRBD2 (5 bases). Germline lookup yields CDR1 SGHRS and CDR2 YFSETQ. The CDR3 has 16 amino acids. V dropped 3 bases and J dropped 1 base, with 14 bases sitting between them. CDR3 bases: TGCGCCAGCAGCTACGGACCGGGGATATCCTACAATGAGCAGTTCTTC. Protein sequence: CASSYGPGISYNEQFF.

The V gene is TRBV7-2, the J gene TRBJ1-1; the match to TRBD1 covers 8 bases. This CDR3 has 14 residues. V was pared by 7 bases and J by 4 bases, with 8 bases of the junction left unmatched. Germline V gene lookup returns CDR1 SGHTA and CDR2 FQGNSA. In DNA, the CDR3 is TGTGCCAGCACCGAGACAGGGGTGGGCACTGAAGCTTTCTTT. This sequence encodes CASTETGVGTEAFF. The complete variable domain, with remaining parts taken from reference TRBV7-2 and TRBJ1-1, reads GAGVSQSPSNKVTEKGKDVELRCDPISGHTALYWYRQSLGQGLEFLIYFQGNSAPDKSGLPSDRFSAERTGGSVSTLTIQRTQQEDSAVYLCASTETGVGTEAFFGQGTRLTVV.

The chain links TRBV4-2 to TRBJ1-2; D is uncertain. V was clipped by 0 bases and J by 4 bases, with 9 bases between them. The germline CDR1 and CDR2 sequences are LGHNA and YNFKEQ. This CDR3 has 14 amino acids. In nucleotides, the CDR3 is TGTGCCAGCAGCCAAGAGCGGAGTAGCTATGGCTACACCTTC. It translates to CASSQERSSYGYTF.

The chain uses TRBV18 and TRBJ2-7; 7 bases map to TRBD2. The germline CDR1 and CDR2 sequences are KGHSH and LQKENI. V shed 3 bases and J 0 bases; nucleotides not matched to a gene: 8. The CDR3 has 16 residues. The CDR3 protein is CASSPAGLAASYEQYF. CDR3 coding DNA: TGTGCCAGCTCACCTGCGGGGCTAGCGGCCTCCTACGAGCAGTACTTC.

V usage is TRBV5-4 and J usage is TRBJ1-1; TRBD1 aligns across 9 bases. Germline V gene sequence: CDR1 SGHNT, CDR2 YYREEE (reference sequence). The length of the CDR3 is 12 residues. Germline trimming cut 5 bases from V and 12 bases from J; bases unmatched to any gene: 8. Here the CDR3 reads CASREQGARTFF. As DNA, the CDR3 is TGTGCCAGCAGGGAACAGGGGGCTAGAACTTTCTTT.

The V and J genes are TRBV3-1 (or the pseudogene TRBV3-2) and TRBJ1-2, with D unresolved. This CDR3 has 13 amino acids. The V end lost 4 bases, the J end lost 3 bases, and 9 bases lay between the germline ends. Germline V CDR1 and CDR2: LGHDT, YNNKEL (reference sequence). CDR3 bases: TGTGCCAGCAGCCTCAGAAGATACTATGGCTACACCTTC. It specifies CASSLRRYYGYTF.

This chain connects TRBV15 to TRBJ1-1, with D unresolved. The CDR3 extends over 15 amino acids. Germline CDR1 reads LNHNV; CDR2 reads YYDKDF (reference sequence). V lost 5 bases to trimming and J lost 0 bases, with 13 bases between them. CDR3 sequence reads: CATSSSLLMNTEAFF. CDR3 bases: TGTGCCACCAGCTCCAGCCTCCTCATGAACACTGAAGCTTTCTTT.

The CDR3 sequence: CASSRGLGGGVRYEQYF. Written as DNA, the CDR3 is TGTGCCAGCAGCAGGGGATTAGGGGGAGGGGTACGCTACGAGCAGTACTTC. This chain links TRBV7-2 with TRBJ2-7; possible D gene TRBD2, 7 bases. The length of the CDR3 is 17 residues. CDR1 and CDR2 (germline): SGHTA, FQGNSA. V lost 5 bases, J lost 3 bases, and 23 bases lay in between.

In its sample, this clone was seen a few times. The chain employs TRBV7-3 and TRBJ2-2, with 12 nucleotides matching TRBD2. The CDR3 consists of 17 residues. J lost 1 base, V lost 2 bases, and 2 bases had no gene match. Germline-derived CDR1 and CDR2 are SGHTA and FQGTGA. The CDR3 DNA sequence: TGTGCCAGCAGCTTACCGACTAGCGGGGGGAACACCGGGGAGCTGTTTTTT. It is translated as CASSLPTSGGNTGELFF.

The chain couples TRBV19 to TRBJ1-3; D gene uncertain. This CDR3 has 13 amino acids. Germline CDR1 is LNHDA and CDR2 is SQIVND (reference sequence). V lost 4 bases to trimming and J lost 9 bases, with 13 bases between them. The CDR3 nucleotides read TGTGCCAGTAGTAGCAGCTTCTACAGCACCATATATTTT. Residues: CASSSSFYSTIYF. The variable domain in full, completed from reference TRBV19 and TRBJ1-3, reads DGGITQSPKYLFRKEGQNVTLSCEQNLNHDAMYWYRQDPGQGLRLIYYSQIVNDFQKGDIAEGYSVSREKKESFPLTVTSAQKNPTAFYLCASSSSFYSTIYFGEGSWLTVV.

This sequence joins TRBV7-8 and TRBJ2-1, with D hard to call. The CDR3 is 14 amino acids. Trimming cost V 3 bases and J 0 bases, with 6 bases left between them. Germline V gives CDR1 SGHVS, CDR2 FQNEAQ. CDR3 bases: TGTGCCAGCAGCTTGACGGTCTCCTACAATGAGCAGTTCTTC. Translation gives CASSLTVSYNEQFF.

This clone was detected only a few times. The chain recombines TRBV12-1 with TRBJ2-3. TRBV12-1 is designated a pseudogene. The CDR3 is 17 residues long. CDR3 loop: CASSPHWGATSTDTQYF. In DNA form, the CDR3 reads TGTGCCAGCAGCCCACACTGGGGGGCTACCAGCACAGATACGCAGTATTTT.

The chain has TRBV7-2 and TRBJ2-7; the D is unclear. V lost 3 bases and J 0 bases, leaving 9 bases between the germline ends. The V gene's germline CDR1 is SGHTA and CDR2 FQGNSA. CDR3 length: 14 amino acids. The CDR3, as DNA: TGTGCCAGCAGCTTTCCGGGTAGCTCCTACGAGCAGTACTTC. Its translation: CASSFPGSSYEQYF.

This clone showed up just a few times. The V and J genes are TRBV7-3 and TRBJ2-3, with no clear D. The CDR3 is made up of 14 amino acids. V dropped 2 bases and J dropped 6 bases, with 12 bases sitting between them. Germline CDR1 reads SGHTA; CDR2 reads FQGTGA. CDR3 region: CASSLGSDGDTQYF. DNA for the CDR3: TGTGCCAGCAGCTTAGGGTCTGACGGTGATACGCAGTATTTT.

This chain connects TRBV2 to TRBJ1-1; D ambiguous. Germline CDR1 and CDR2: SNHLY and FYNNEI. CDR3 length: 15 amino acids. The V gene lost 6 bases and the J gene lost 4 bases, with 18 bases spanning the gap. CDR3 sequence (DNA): TGTGCCAGCAGCGAACGTACAGTCGAAACCACTGAAGCTTTCTTT. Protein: CASSERTVETTEAFF.

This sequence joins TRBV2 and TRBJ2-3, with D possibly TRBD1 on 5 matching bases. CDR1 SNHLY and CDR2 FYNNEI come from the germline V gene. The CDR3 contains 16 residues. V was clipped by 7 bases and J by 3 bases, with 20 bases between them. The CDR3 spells CASIRVPKRTTDTQYF. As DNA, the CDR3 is TGTGCCAGCATTCGGGTCCCGAAACGGACAACAGATACGCAGTATTTT.

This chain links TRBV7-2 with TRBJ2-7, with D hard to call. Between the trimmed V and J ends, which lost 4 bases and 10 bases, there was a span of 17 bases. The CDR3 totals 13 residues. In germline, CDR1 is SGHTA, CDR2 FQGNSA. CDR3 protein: CASSSTVGQGQYF. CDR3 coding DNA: TGTGCCAGCAGCTCAACGGTCGGTCAAGGTCAGTACTTC.